This TCR beta chain derives from a study of blood T cell repertoires in COVID-19. Across the study: There were acute and convalescent COVID-19 samples, and they came from the United States, Italy and Spain. PBMCs, B-cell-depleted T cells, or T cells were the source of the cDNA or gDNA that made up the material.

A word on this clone: This sample includes further DNA sequences coding for the same CDR3.

Looked up from germline, CDR1 is LGHNA and CDR2 is YSLEER. CDR3 length: 13 amino acids. The ends lost 3 bases at V and 4 bases at J; junction bases unmatched: 0. Methods used by the authors: Reference gene primer amplification yielded estimated nucleated cell counts. Sequenced by immunoSEQ multiplex PCR; TCRdb stores in-frame clones only, minus some. That table gives V, J and clone size, and the DNA gave D and trimming. Here the sample spans 170,000 or so clones, 87% being singletons. This TCR came from a woman aged 18 to 35 who had recovered from COVID-19. The rearrangement links TRBV4-3 to TRBJ1-2; TRBD1 matches at 9 bases. Sequenced material: peripheral blood. CDR3 amino acids: CASSQDRGYGYTF. CDR3 coding DNA: TGCGCCAGCAGCCAGGACAGGGGCTATGGCTACACCTTC.